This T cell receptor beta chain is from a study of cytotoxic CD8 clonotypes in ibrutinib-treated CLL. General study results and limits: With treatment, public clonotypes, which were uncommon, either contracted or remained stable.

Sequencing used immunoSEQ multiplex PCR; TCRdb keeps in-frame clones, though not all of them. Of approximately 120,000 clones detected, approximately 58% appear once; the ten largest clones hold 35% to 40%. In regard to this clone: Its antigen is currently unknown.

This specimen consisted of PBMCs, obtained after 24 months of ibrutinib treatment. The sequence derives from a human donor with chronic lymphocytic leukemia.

CDR3 residues: CSVVRDSNTEAFF. The CDR3 DNA reads as TGCAGCGTTGTTAGGGACAGTAACACTGAAGCTTTCTTT. The chain recombines TRBV29-1 with TRBJ1-1, with TRBD1 matching 7 bases. Unmatched junction bases numbered 4, after V lost 4 bases and J lost 2 bases. Germline V CDR1 and CDR2: SQVTM, ANQGSEA. This CDR3 comprises 13 residues.